This entry lists 8 T cell receptor beta chains sequenced from one sample in a study of beta chain features in type 1 diabetes. Study-level points and caveats: In all four CD4+ subsets, TCRB CDR3 length was significantly, moderately reduced in type 1 diabetes.

These TCRs are of unknown antigen specificity. Investigators reverse transcribed all isolated RNA, so they sequenced expressed TCRB transcripts. Data came from immunoSEQ multiplex PCR; TCRdb stores just in-frame clones and leaves some out. The sample yields about 710,000 clones, more than 12% seen once. The specimen was naive CD4+ T cells from blood. The receptors were gathered from a man between 18 and 35 years old with type 1 diabetes.

In this sample, this clone turned up a few times. The chain is built from TRBV30 and TRBJ1-1, with D hard to call. This CDR3 contains 13 residues. V lost 2 bases, J lost 6 bases, and 13 bases lay in between. Germline-derived CDR1 and CDR2 are GTSNPN and SVGIG (reference sequence). Written as DNA, the CDR3 is TGTGCCTGGAGTCGGAGGGTTGGCTCTGAAGCTTTCTTT. Translating gives CAWSRRVGSEAFF.

This clone was observed a few times. The chain combines TRBV18 with TRBJ2-2; 8 bases are shared with TRBD2. The CDR3 contains 15 residues. V shed 3 bases, J shed 5 bases, and the junction held 5 bases outside the gene matches. The V gene's germline CDR1 is KGHSH and CDR2 LQKENI. CDR3 loop: CASSPSGSGTGELFF. The CDR3 DNA reads TGTGCCAGCTCACCCAGCGGGAGTGGGACCGGGGAGCTGTTTTTT.

This clone showed up just a few times. This chain connects TRBV2 to TRBJ2-5, with D maybe TRBD1 (6 bases). The V gene lost 7 bases and the J gene lost 5 bases, with 20 bases spanning the gap. CDR3 size: 15 residues. The germline CDR1 and CDR2 sequences are SNHLY and FYNNEI. CDR3 sequence reads: CASTPQGSFGETQYF. The CDR3 DNA is TGTGCCAGCACGCCCCAGGGGTCCTTCGGGGAGACCCAGTACTTC.

In its sample, this clone was seen a few times. The V call is TRBV19, the J call TRBJ1-1, with D perhaps TRBD1 (5 bases). Between the trimmed V and J ends, which lost 6 bases and 3 bases, there was a span of 20 bases. The CDR3 is made up of 16 amino acids. Germline CDR1 reads LNHDA; CDR2 reads SQIVND (reference sequence). The CDR3 protein is CASRSWAGKADTEAFF. For the CDR3, the DNA is TGTGCCAGTAGGAGCTGGGCAGGGAAGGCGGACACTGAAGCTTTCTTT.

The CDR3 DNA sequence: TGTGCCAGTAGGGGACAGGGGGAAGAGACCCAGTACTTC. It yields the protein CASRGQGEETQYF. V gene TRBV19 combines with J gene TRBJ2-5; TRBD1 matches at 11 bases. The ends lost 6 bases at V and 3 bases at J; junction bases unmatched: 0. CDR1 LNHDA and CDR2 SQIVND come from the germline V gene (reference sequence). The CDR3 covers 13 residues.

In its sample, this clone was seen a few times. The rearrangement uses TRBV6-6 and TRBJ2-7; a possible D gene is TRBD1 (5 bases). Trimming removed 7 bases from V and 3 bases from J, with 16 bases in between. The length of the CDR3 is 14 residues. Germline assignment: CDR1 MNHNY and CDR2 SVGAGI (reference sequence). DNA of the CDR3: TGTGCCAGCACTGACAGCGATCAACTCTACGAGCAGTACTTC. Translating gives CASTDSDQLYEQYF.

The rearrangement joins TRBV28 to TRBJ2-1; tentative D call: TRBD1 (7 bases). Deletions cut 7 bases from V and 7 bases from J, with 20 bases between. Germline CDR1 reads MDHEN; CDR2 reads SYDVKM. The CDR3 is made up of 15 amino acids. CDR3 amino acids: CASTPGGNLWNEQFF. CDR3 sequence (DNA): TGTGCCAGCACCCCAGGGGGGAATCTATGGAATGAGCAGTTCTTC.

The V gene is TRBV19, the J gene TRBJ2-7; 8 bases agree with TRBD2. Looked up from germline, CDR1 is LNHDA and CDR2 is SQIVND (reference sequence). CDR3 length equals 15 residues. V was pared by 6 bases and J by 0 bases, with 7 bases of the junction left unmatched. The chain's CDR3 is CASRDPGLGSYEQYF. The CDR3 DNA is TGTGCCAGTAGAGATCCGGGACTAGGCTCCTACGAGCAGTACTTC.